This TCR beta chain derives from a study of blood T cell repertoires in COVID-19. CDR3 length: 14 amino acids. V was clipped by 5 bases and J by 2 bases; unmatched bases: 4. Germline loops: CDR1 SNHLY, CDR2 FYNNEI. This study enrolled people aged roughly 18 to 90 from under 25 US geographic areas. Donors in Cohort 3 counted as recovered after two negative PCRs, clearance, or symptom resolution. TCRdb's table, derived via immunoSEQ multiplex PCR, lists solely in-frame clones and lacks some. The sample contains 220,000 or so clones, about 83% of which appear only once. The TCR was taken from a woman aged 35 to 49 who had recovered from COVID-19. The chain combines TRBV2 with TRBJ1-2; 8 bases line up with TRBD1. Sequencing used PBMCs or T cells enriched from blood (not recorded which). The CDR3: CASSRQGSNYGYTF. Here the CDR3 DNA reads TGTGCCAGCAGTCGACAGGGGTCCAACTATGGCTACACCTTC.